Listed below are T cell receptor beta chains from one sample, sequenced in a study of T-cell reconstitution after alpha-beta-depleted transplantation in children. TCRdb reprocessed the PCR reads with MiXCR, giving one entry per CDR3 protein. This sample has about 980,000 distinct CDR3 sequences, with less than 30% found just once. Sequenced here: PBMCs, mostly from graft donor cells, sampled 360 days after TCRalphabeta/CD19-depleted stem cell transplant. These receptors originate from a boy under two years old who had a stem cell transplant for SCID, so the T cells may come from the graft donor. Each CDR3 is given with its conserved first and last residue. D genes are given only for firm matches. Clone size, where shown, is once, few, many, or a class for clones that have expanded.

CDR3 DNA: TGTGCCAGCAGTTTAATCTGGGGGGCAGAAGAGACCCAGTACTTC
CDR3 protein: CASSLIWGAEETQYF
clone size: -
D gene: -
J gene: TRBJ2-5
V gene: TRBV12-3/TRBV12-4

CDR3 DNA: TGCGCCAGCAGCCAAGATTTAGGGACAGGGGGCCTCGAGCAGTACTTC
CDR3 protein: CASSQDLGTGGLEQYF
clone size: few
D gene: TRBD1
J gene: TRBJ2-7
V gene: TRBV4-3

CDR3 DNA: TGTGCCAGCTCACCATCAAGGGACAGGGCCTACAATGAGCAGTTCTTC
CDR3 protein: CASSPSRDRAYNEQFF
clone size: many
D gene: TRBD1
J gene: TRBJ2-1
V gene: TRBV18

CDR3 DNA: TGTGCCAGCAGCCCAATCGAGTGGCAACCCCAAGAGACCCAGTACTTC
CDR3 protein: CASSPIEWQPQETQYF
clone size: few
D gene: -
J gene: TRBJ2-5
V gene: TRBV28

CDR3 DNA: TGTGCCAGTAGTATAGAGTCCGGCGCGGGCACTGAAGCTTTCTTT
CDR3 protein: CASSIESGAGTEAFF
clone size: -
D gene: -
J gene: TRBJ1-1
V gene: TRBV19

CDR3 DNA: TGTGCCAGCAGTCTTAGCGGGGGGGCATTCCCTAGGGGCTTC
CDR3 protein: CASSLSGGAFPRGF
clone size: -
D gene: TRBD2
J gene: TRBJ2-1
V gene: TRBV6-2/TRBV6-3

CDR3 DNA: TGCGCCAGCAGCTTGCTAGGACAGGGATCTTATAATTCACCCCTCCACTTT
CDR3 protein: CASSLLGQGSYNSPLHF
clone size: -
D gene: TRBD1
J gene: TRBJ1-6
V gene: TRBV5-1

CDR3 DNA: TGTGCCAGTAGTCACGACAGGAGCACCGGGGAGCTGTTTTTT
CDR3 protein: CASSHDRSTGELFF
clone size: few
D gene: -
J gene: TRBJ2-2
V gene: TRBV19

CDR3 DNA: TGTGCCAGCAGTTTAGCCTCAAGCAACGAAGCTTTCTTT
CDR3 protein: CASSLASSNEAFF
clone size: -
D gene: -
J gene: TRBJ1-1
V gene: TRBV12-3/TRBV12-4

CDR3 DNA: TGTGCCAGCAGCCCAGGCGCTAGCGAGGTGGAGACCCAGTACTTC
CDR3 protein: CASSPGASEVETQYF
clone size: few
D gene: -
J gene: TRBJ2-5
V gene: TRBV7-8

CDR3 DNA: TGCGCCAGCAGCCGGCAATTGGGGACAGGGGATTCCTACGAGCAGTACTTC
CDR3 protein: CASSRQLGTGDSYEQYF
clone size: many
D gene: TRBD1
J gene: TRBJ2-7
V gene: TRBV4-3

CDR3 DNA: TGCAGTGCTCGACCGGGACGGGAGATGGATACGCAGTATTTT
CDR3 protein: CSARPGREMDTQYF
clone size: few
D gene: -
J gene: TRBJ2-3
V gene: TRBV20-1

CDR3 DNA: TGTGCCAGCAGTTTTCAGGGCAAGGAGACCCAGTACTTC
CDR3 protein: CASSFQGKETQYF
clone size: few
D gene: -
J gene: TRBJ2-5
V gene: TRBV5-1

CDR3 DNA: TGCGCCAGCAGCTTGCGCAACATGAACACTGAAGCTTTCTTT
CDR3 protein: CASSLRNMNTEAFF
clone size: few
D gene: -
J gene: TRBJ1-1
V gene: TRBV5-1

CDR3 DNA: TGCGCCAGCAGCCAAGGTAGAGGGCAGGGATCCTACGAGCAGTACTTC
CDR3 protein: CASSQGRGQGSYEQYF
clone size: -
D gene: -
J gene: TRBJ2-7
V gene: TRBV4-1

CDR3 DNA: TGCAGTGCTAGAGATGGGACAAAACGGGGCAATCAGCCCCAGCATTTT
CDR3 protein: CSARDGTKRGNQPQHF
clone size: -
D gene: -
J gene: TRBJ1-5
V gene: TRBV20-1

CDR3 DNA: TGTGCCAGCAGCTTTCCCGGACAGTCATCCGCCGGGGAGCTGTTTTTT
CDR3 protein: CASSFPGQSSAGELFF
clone size: few
D gene: -
J gene: TRBJ2-2
V gene: TRBV7-6

CDR3 DNA: TGTGCCAGCAGTTTCCCTAGCGGGGGGGCGGGAGATACGCAGTATTTT
CDR3 protein: CASSFPSGGAGDTQYF
clone size: -
D gene: TRBD2
J gene: TRBJ2-3
V gene: TRBV27

CDR3 DNA: TGTGCCAGCAGCCAACGGACGGGGGCGAACTATGGCTACACCTTC
CDR3 protein: CASSQRTGANYGYTF
clone size: few
D gene: -
J gene: TRBJ1-2
V gene: TRBV12-3/TRBV12-4

CDR3 DNA: TGTGCCAGCAGTCCGTGGCGGGCGGATACGCAGTATTTT
CDR3 protein: CASSPWRADTQYF
clone size: few
D gene: -
J gene: TRBJ2-3
V gene: TRBV12-3/TRBV12-4

CDR3 DNA: TGTGCCAGCAACGAAGGACCAGCGGGGGCGTTTTACGAGCAGTACTTC
CDR3 protein: CASNEGPAGAFYEQYF
clone size: -
D gene: TRBD2
J gene: TRBJ2-7
V gene: TRBV2

CDR3 DNA: TGCGCCAGCAGCCAATGGACTAGCGGTGCAGATACGCAGTATTTT
CDR3 protein: CASSQWTSGADTQYF
clone size: -
D gene: TRBD2
J gene: TRBJ2-3
V gene: TRBV5-1

CDR3 DNA: TGCAGTGCTAGGACGGGGCCCCGGGGGACCCAGTACTTC
CDR3 protein: CSARTGPRGTQYF
clone size: -
D gene: -
J gene: TRBJ2-5
V gene: TRBV20-1

CDR3 DNA: TGCGCCAGCAGCCAGTACCCCCGGGGGGTGGAGACCCAGTACTTC
CDR3 protein: CASSQYPRGVETQYF
clone size: -
D gene: TRBD2
J gene: TRBJ2-5
V gene: TRBV4-3

CDR3 DNA: TGCGCCAGCAGCGTGGAGTTGGGAGACGAGCAGTACTTC
CDR3 protein: CASSVELGDEQYF
clone size: -
D gene: -
J gene: TRBJ2-7
V gene: TRBV5-1

CDR3 DNA: TGTGCCAGCAGCCAAGATATTACTAGCGGGGGCCTCGCCCCAGAGACCCAGTACTTC
CDR3 protein: CASSQDITSGGLAPETQYF
clone size: -
D gene: TRBD2
J gene: TRBJ2-5
V gene: TRBV4-2

CDR3 DNA: TGTGCCAGCAACCCGGGGAGAGACGAGCAGTACTTC
CDR3 protein: CASNPGRDEQYF
clone size: few
D gene: -
J gene: TRBJ2-7
V gene: TRBV11-2

CDR3 DNA: TGTGCCAGCAGTTACGACAGGGTGCCCACAGATACGCAGTATTTT
CDR3 protein: CASSYDRVPTDTQYF
clone size: -
D gene: TRBD1
J gene: TRBJ2-3
V gene: TRBV9

CDR3 DNA: TGCAGCGTTGGACTTCGCCGGCCAGGGGGGTCCTACGAGCAGTACTTC
CDR3 protein: CSVGLRRPGGSYEQYF
clone size: -
D gene: -
J gene: TRBJ2-7
V gene: TRBV29-1

CDR3 DNA: TGTGCCAGCAGTTTTCGACAGGGGGAAGGAGAAAAACTGTTTTTT
CDR3 protein: CASSFRQGEGEKLFF
clone size: -
D gene: TRBD1
J gene: TRBJ1-4
V gene: TRBV12-3/TRBV12-4

CDR3 DNA: TGTGCCAGCAGCTTTTGGTGGGGACAGCGAGGCCACGAGCAGTACTTC
CDR3 protein: CASSFWWGQRGHEQYF
clone size: -
D gene: TRBD1
J gene: TRBJ2-7
V gene: TRBV5-5

CDR3 DNA: TGTGCCAGCAGCCTAGGGAGGCCGAGCTACCAAGAGACCCAGTACTTC
CDR3 protein: CASSLGRPSYQETQYF
clone size: few
D gene: -
J gene: TRBJ2-5
V gene: TRBV7-9

CDR3 DNA: TGCAGTGCTAGGACTTTTACAGGTTTAAACACTGAAGCTTTCTTT
CDR3 protein: CSARTFTGLNTEAFF
clone size: -
D gene: -
J gene: TRBJ1-1
V gene: TRBV20-1

CDR3 DNA: TGTGCCAGGTTCACAGATACGCAGTATTTT
CDR3 protein: CARFTDTQYF
clone size: -
D gene: -
J gene: TRBJ2-3
V gene: TRBV21-1

CDR3 DNA: TGTGCCAGCAGCCTACGGTGGGAGACCCAGTACTTC
CDR3 protein: CASSLRWETQYF
clone size: -
D gene: -
J gene: TRBJ2-5
V gene: TRBV7-9

CDR3 DNA: TGCGCCAGCAGCTCCGTCGGACCGCGACACTTGGCTATACAAGAGACCCAGTACTTC
CDR3 protein: CASSSVGPRHLAIQETQYF
clone size: few
D gene: -
J gene: TRBJ2-5
V gene: TRBV5-1

CDR3 DNA: TGCGCCAGCAGCTTGGAAGCGGACTACGAGCAGTACTTC
CDR3 protein: CASSLEADYEQYF
clone size: few
D gene: -
J gene: TRBJ2-7
V gene: TRBV5-1